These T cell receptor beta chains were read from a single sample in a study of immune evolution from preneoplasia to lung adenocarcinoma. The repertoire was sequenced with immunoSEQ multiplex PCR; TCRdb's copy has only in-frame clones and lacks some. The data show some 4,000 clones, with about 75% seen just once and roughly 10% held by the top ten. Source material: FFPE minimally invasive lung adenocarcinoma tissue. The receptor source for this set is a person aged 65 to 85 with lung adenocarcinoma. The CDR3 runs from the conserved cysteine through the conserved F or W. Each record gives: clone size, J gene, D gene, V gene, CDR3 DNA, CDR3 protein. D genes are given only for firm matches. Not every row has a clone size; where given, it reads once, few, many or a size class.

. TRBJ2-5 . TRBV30 TGTGCCTGGAGTCCCAGGGGCGAGACCCAGTACTTC CAWSPRGETQYF
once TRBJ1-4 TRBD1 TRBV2 TGTGCCAGCAGTGGGAACCGGGACAGGGGTGGGACTAATGAAAAACTGTTTTTT CASSGNRDRGGTNEKLFF
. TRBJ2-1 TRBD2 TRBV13 TGTGCCAGCAGCGTTGGGCTAGCGGTTTACAATGAGCAGTTCTTC CASSVGLAVYNEQFF
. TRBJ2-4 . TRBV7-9 TGTGCCAGCAGCCACGTAGCCAAAAACATTCAGTACTTC CASSHVAKNIQYF
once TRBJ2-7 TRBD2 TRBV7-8 TGTGCCAGCAGCTTTGGGCGGGGGACCGGGGGGGAGCAGTACTTC CASSFGRGTGGEQYF
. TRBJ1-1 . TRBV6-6 TGTGCCAGCAACCTACTCGGAAACACTGAAGCTTTCTTT CASNLLGNTEAFF
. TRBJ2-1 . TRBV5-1 TGCGCCAGCAGCAGTGGACCTGACAATGAGCAGTTCTTC CASSSGPDNEQFF
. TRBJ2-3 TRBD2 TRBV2 TGTGCCAGCAGTGGATTGACTAGCGGGGGGCCGAATACGCAGTATTTT CASSGLTSGGPNTQYF
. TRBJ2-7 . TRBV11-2 TGTGCCAGCAGCTTAACAGGAACCTACGAGCAGTACTTC CASSLTGTYEQYF
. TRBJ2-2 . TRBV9 TGTGCCAGCAGCATGACAAGCGGATACACCGGGGAGCTGTTTTTT CASSMTSGYTGELFF
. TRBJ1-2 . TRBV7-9 TGTGCCAGCAGCCCCCCGGAGGCTGTCTATGGCTACACCTTC CASSPPEAVYGYTF
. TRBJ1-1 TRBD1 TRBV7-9 TGTGCCAGCAGCTCTGGACAGGCTCACACTGAAGCTTTCTTT CASSSGQAHTEAFF
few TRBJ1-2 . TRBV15 TGTGCCACCAGCAGAGTGGGGATCTATGGCTACACCTTC CATSRVGIYGYTF
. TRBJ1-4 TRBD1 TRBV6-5 TGTGCCAGCAGCTCCACAGGGGCGAGTGAAAAACTGTTTTTT CASSSTGASEKLFF
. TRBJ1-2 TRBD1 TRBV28 TGTGCCAGCAGTTTGGGCAGGGGGGGTGGCTACACCTTC CASSLGRGGGYTF
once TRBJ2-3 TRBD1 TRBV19 TGTGCCAGTAGTATTGGACAGGGCTCAGATACGCAGTATTTT CASSIGQGSDTQYF
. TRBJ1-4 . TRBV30 TGTGCCTGGGCAGGGGTCCTGCATGAAAAACTGTTTTTT CAWAGVLHEKLFF
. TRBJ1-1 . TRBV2 TGTGCCAGCCTCATCCTCACTGAAGCTTTCTTT CASLILTEAFF
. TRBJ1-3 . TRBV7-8 TGTGCCAGCAGCCCTAGGAGTTTCGCCTTTGGAAACACCATATATTTT CASSPRSFAFGNTIYF
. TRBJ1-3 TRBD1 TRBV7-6 TGTGCCAGCAGCCCGCGGACAGGAGTTAGCACCATATATTTT CASSPRTGVSTIYF
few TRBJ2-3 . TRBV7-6 TGTGCCAGCAGTAATAACCCGGACGGAACAGATACGCAGTATTTT CASSNNPDGTDTQYF
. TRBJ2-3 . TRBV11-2 TGTGCCAGCAGCGCCCCCGGGGCAGATACGCAGTATTTT CASSAPGADTQYF
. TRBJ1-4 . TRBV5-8 TGTGCCAGCAGCGAAACCTGGGGCGCAACTAATGAAAAACTGTTTTTT CASSETWGATNEKLFF
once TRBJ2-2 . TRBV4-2 TGTGCCAGCAGCCAAAGGGGGGACGGGGAGCTGTTTTTT CASSQRGDGELFF
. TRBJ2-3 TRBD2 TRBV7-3 TGTGCCAGCAGCCTCGGGGGGGCAGACGCAAATACGCAGTATTTT CASSLGGADANTQYF
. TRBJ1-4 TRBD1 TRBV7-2 TGTGCCAGCAGCCCACCGACAGGGGATAATGAAAAACTGTTTTTT CASSPPTGDNEKLFF
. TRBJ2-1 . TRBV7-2 TGTGCCAGCAGCATCGACAGTCACAATGAGCAGTTCTTC CASSIDSHNEQFF
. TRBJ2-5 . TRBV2 TGTGCCAGCAGTGAAGGGGGAGCGGGAGAGACCCAGTACTTC CASSEGGAGETQYF
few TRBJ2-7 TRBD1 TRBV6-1 TGTGCCAGCAGTGAGCCACAGGGGGTCTCCTACGAGCAGTACTTC CASSEPQGVSYEQYF
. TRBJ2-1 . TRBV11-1 TGTGCCAGCAGCTTAGTGAGAGGCTGGAATGAGCAGTTCTTC CASSLVRGWNEQFF
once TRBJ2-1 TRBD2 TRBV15 TGTGCCACCAGCAGACTAGCGGGAGGGTCCTACAATGAGCAGTTCTTC CATSRLAGGSYNEQFF
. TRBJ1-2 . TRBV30 TGTGCCTGGAGTAGACCCTTATTCGGTTACACCTTC CAWSRPLFGYTF
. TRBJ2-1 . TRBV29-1 TGCAGCACCCGGTGGGGCAATGAGCAGTTCTTC CSTRWGNEQFF
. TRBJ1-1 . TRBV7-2 TGTGCCAGCAGCTTATTAGGGGGTATGAACACTGAAGCTTTCTTT CASSLLGGMNTEAFF
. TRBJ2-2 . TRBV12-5 TGTGCTAGTGGACCGACGACAGGCACCACCGGGGAGCTGTTTTTT CASGPTTGTTGELFF
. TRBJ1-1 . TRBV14 TGTGCCAGCAGCCCCGACAGAGAGAACACTGAAGCTTTCTTT CASSPDRENTEAFF
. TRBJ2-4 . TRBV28 TGTGCCAGCAGTACTCGTACAGGGCGCGCGGGGAACATTCAGTACTTC CASSTRTGRAGNIQYF
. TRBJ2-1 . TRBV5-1 TGCGCCAGCAGTGGGGGGTCTAGCGCGTACAATGAGCAGTTCTTC CASSGGSSAYNEQFF
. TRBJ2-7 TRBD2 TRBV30 TGTGCCTGGAGATACGGGAAACTAGCGGGAGTTCCCCCCGCCTCTCGGGAGCAGTACTTC CAWRYGKLAGVPPASREQYF
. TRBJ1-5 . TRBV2 TGTGCCAGCAGTCCAGAACAGGGCAATCAGCCCCAGCATTTT CASSPEQGNQPQHF
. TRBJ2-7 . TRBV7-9 TGTGCCAGCAGCTTAGAAGGGGGCGAGCAGTACTTC CASSLEGGEQYF
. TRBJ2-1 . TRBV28 TGTGCCAGCAGTATTAGGACTTACAATGAGCAGTTCTTC CASSIRTYNEQFF
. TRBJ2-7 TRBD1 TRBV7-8 TGTGCCAGCAGCTTCGGGACAGGGCGGTACGAGCAGTACTTC CASSFGTGRYEQYF
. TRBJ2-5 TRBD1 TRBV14 TGTGCCAGCAGCCAAGAGTCAATCGGACAGGGCGGCGAGACCCAGTACTTC CASSQESIGQGGETQYF
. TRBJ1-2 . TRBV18 TGTGCCAGCTCACCTGTACAGAAGAATAACTATGGCTACACCTTC CASSPVQKNNYGYTF
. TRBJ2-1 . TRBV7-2 TGTGCCAGCAGCTTAGTAGGCGGGGATCGCTACAATGAGCAGTTCTTC CASSLVGGDRYNEQFF
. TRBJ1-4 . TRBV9 TGTGCCAGCAGCGTAGTCGAAAAACTGTTTTTT CASSVVEKLFF
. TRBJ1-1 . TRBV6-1 TGTGCCAGCAAAGGGGAGAGGGCTGAAGCTTTCTTT CASKGERAEAFF
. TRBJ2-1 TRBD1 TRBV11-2 TGTGCCAGCAGCAAGACAGGGACGGACAATGAGCAGTTCTTC CASSKTGTDNEQFF
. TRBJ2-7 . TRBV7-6 TGTGCCAGCAGCTTAGAACAGCTAGGGAGCCTTCACTACGAGCAGTACTTC CASSLEQLGSLHYEQYF
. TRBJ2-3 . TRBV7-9 TGTGCCAGCAGTTCCTTTGGGGGGGCCACAGATACGCAGTATTTT CASSSFGGATDTQYF
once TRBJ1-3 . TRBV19 TGTGCCAGTAGTATAAGAGGGACCTCTGGAAACACCATATATTTT CASSIRGTSGNTIYF
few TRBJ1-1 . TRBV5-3 TGTGCCAGAAGCTACGTTTCAAATTGCACTGAAGCTTTCTTT CARSYVSNCTEAFF
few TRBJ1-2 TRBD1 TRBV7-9 TGTGCCAGCAGCCAACAACAGGGGGCATCATTCGGGGGCTACACCTTC CASSQQQGASFGGYTF
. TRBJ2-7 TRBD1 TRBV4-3 TGCGCCAGCAGCCAAGATAGGACAGGGGGCTACGAGCAGTACTTC CASSQDRTGGYEQYF
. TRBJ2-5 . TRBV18 TGTGCCAGCTCACAGAACGGGAGAGATCAAGAGACCCAGTACTTC CASSQNGRDQETQYF
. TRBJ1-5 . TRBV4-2 TGTGCCAGCAGCCCTCTCCAGGGCGGGGAATTAAATCAGCCCCAGCATTTT CASSPLQGGELNQPQHF
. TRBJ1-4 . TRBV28 TGTGCCAGCAGTTCGCCGGGAGATCAAACTAATGAAAAACTGTTTTTT CASSSPGDQTNEKLFF
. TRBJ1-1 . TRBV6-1 TGTGCCAGCAGTGTGGGGACTGAAGCTTTCTTT CASSVGTEAFF
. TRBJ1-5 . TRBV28 TGTGCCAGCAGTTTTTGGGGCCGAGGCGCCGGCAATCAGCCCCAGCATTTT CASSFWGRGAGNQPQHF